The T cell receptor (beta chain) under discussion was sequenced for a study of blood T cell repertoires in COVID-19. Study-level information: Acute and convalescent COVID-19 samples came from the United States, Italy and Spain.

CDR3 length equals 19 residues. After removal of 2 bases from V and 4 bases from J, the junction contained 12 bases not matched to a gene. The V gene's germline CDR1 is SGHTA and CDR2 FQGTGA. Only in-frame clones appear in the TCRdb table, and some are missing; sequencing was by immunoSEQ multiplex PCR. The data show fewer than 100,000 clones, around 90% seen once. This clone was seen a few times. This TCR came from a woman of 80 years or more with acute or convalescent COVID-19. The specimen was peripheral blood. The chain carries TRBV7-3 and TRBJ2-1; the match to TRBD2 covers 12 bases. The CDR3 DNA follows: TGTGCCAGCAGCTTAGTCCTAGCGGGGGGGCCAGGAGCATACAATGAGCAGTTCTTC. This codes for CASSLVLAGGPGAYNEQFF.